This T cell receptor (beta chain) stems from a study of long-term antiretroviral therapy in people with HIV. Study results and limitations: On ART adherence, viral resistance or therapy changes, no data were available.

CDR1 LNHDA and CDR2 SQIVND come from the germline V gene (reference sequence). Trimming took off 3 bases at V and 4 bases at J, with 12 bases between the two ends. The CDR3 has 14 residues. Each donor had at least one pre-ART and at least two post-ART PBMC samples. This was the immunoSEQ v3.0 assay at survey level. TCRdb keeps only in-frame clones here, not all; method: immunoSEQ multiplex PCR. The data contain 20,000 to 25,000 clones, about 80% of them singletons. This clone has only a few counts. Its target is unknown. The TCR comes from a middle-aged man with HIV. V gene TRBV19 combines with J gene TRBJ1-1, with D perhaps TRBD1 (6 bases). This sample comprised unsorted PBMCs, obtained 0.5 years before starting antiretroviral therapy. CDR3: CASSMGRGSTEAFF. The DNA of the CDR3 is TGTGCCAGTAGTATGGGCAGGGGTAGCACTGAAGCTTTCTTT.